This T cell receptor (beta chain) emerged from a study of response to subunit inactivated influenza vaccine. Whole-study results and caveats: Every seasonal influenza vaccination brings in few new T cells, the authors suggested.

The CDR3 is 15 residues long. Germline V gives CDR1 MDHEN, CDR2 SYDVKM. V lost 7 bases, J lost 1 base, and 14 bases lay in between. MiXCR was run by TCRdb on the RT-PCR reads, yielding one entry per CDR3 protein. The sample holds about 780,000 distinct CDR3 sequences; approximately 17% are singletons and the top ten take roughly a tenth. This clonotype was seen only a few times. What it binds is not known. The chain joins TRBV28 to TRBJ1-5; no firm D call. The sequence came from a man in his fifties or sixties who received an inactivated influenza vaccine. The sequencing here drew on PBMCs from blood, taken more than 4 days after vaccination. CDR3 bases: TGTGCCAGCACCCCCCCCGGTACAAGCAATCAGCCCCAGCATTTT. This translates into CASTPPGTSNQPQHF.